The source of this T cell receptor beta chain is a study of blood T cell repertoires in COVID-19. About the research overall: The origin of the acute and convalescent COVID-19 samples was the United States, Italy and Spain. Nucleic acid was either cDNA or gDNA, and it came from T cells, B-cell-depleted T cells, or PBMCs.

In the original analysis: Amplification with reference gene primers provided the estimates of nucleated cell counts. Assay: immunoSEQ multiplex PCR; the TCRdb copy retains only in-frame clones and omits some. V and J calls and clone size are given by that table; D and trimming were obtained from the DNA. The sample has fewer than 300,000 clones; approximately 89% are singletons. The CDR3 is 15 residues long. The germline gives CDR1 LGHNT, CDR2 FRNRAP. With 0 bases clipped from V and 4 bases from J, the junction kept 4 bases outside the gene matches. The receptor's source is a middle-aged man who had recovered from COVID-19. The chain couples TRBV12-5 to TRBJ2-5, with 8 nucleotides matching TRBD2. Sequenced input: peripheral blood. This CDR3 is CASGLVAGRGETQYF. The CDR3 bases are TGTGCTAGTGGTTTGGTGGCCGGGAGGGGAGAGACCCAGTACTTC.